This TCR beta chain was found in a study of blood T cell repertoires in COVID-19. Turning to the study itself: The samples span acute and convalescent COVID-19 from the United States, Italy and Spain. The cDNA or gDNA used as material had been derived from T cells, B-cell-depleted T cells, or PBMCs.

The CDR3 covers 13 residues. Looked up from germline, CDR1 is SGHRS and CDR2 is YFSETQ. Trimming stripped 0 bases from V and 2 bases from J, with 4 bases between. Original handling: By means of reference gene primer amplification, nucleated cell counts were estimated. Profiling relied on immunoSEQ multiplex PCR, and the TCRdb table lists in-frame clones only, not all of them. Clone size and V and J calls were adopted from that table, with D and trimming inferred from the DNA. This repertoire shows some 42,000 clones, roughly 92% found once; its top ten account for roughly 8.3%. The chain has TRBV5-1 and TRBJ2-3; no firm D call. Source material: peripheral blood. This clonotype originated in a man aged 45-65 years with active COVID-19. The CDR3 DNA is TGCGCCAGCAGCTTGGACTACACAGATACGCAGTATTTT. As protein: CASSLDYTDTQYF.